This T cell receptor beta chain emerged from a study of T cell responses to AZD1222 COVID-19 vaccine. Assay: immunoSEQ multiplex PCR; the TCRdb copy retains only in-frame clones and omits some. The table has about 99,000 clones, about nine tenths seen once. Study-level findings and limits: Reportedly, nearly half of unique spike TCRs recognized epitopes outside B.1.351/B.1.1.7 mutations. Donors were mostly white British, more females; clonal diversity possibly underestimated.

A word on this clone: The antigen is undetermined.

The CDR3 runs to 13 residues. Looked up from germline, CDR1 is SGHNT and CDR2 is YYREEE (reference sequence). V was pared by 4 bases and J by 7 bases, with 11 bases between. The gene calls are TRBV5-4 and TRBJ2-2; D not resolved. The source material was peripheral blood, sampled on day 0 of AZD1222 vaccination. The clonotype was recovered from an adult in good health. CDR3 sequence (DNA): TGTGCCAGCAGCGAGTGGGGTGTCGGGGAGCTGTTTTTT. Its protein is CASSEWGVGELFF.